A single sample is the source of the 24 T cell receptor beta chains below, sequenced in a study of blood T cell repertoires in COVID-19. This table comes from immunoSEQ multiplex PCR, and its TCRdb copy is limited to in-frame clones, with some not included. Among some 270,000 clones listed, approximately 91% were seen once. Sequenced input: peripheral blood. The source is a man aged 45-65 years with acute or convalescent COVID-19.

The rearrangement links TRBV6-5 to TRBJ1-1, with D uncertain. The V end lost 7 bases, the J end lost 3 bases, and 12 bases lay between the germline ends. CDR1 MNHEY and CDR2 SVGAGI come from the germline V gene. The CDR3 has 13 amino acids. The CDR3 nucleotides are TGTGCCAGCAAACCCCTGGGCTACACTGAAGCTTTCTTT. It translates to CASKPLGYTEAFF.

The chain has TRBV10-3 and TRBJ2-3; 10 nucleotides match TRBD1. This CDR3 spans 16 amino acids. Germline V gene sequence: CDR1 ENHRY, CDR2 SYGVKD. After removal of 2 bases from V and 5 bases from J, the junction contained 7 bases not matched to a gene. The CDR3 loop is CAISEQGTGVGDTQYF. The CDR3 coding sequence is TGTGCCATCAGTGAGCAGGGGACAGGGGTTGGAGATACGCAGTATTTT.

This chain joins TRBV7-3 and TRBJ1-1; possibly TRBD1 for D (6 bases). This CDR3 region has 15 residues. Germline CDR1 and CDR2: SGHTA and FQGTGA. V was shortened by 0 bases and J by 2 bases, with 10 bases between the two germline ends. The DNA for the CDR3 is TGTGCCAGCAGCTTAACAGGCAGGGGTAACACTGAAGCTTTCTTT. Translated, it gives CASSLTGRGNTEAFF.

V is TRBV3-1 (or the pseudogene TRBV3-2) and J is TRBJ2-1; the match to TRBD2 covers 10 bases. The V segment lost 0 bases and the J segment 7 bases; nucleotides outside the gene matches: 6. This CDR3 contains 16 residues. Germline CDR1 LGHDT, CDR2 YNNKEL (reference sequence). The CDR3 loop reads CASSQEDSGGWNEQFF. The DNA of the CDR3 is TGTGCCAGCAGCCAAGAGGATAGCGGGGGGTGGAATGAGCAGTTCTTC.

This chain connects TRBV29-1 to TRBJ1-5; unclear D gene. V was shortened by 3 bases and J by 4 bases, with 7 bases between the two germline ends. There are 12 residues in the CDR3. The germline V gene has CDR1 SQVTM and CDR2 ANQGSEA. The CDR3 sequence is CSVEGRNQPQHF. The CDR3 nucleotides are TGCAGCGTTGAGGGCAGGAATCAGCCCCAGCATTTT.

This chain connects TRBV5-8 to TRBJ2-7; possibly TRBD2 for D (6 bases). This CDR3 comprises 15 residues. The V gene lost 0 bases and the J gene lost 0 bases, with 10 bases spanning the gap. Germline-derived CDR1 and CDR2 are SGHTS and YDEGEE. The CDR3 coding sequence is TGTGCCAGCAGCTTGGGATCCGGGGGCTCCTACGAGCAGTACTTC. It translates to CASSLGSGGSYEQYF. Based on the CDR3 plus reference TRBV5-8 and TRBJ2-7, the full variable domain is EAGVTQSPTHLIKTRGQQATLRCSPISGHTSVYWYQQALGLGLQFLLWYDEGEERNRGNFPPRFSGRQFPNYSSELNVNALELEDSALYLCASSLGSGGSYEQYFGPGTRLTVT.

To note about this clone: A much more abundant neighbour one base away suggests this may be a read error. The rearrangement uses TRBV7-8 and TRBJ2-2; 9 bases fit TRBD1. The CDR3 covers 16 residues. CDR1 is SGHVS, CDR2 FQNEAQ, per germline. The trim removed 5 bases at V and 1 base at J, leaving 5 bases unmatched. CDR3 nucleotide sequence: TGTGCCAGCAGCCCTCGGACAGGGGTGAACACCGGGGAGCTGTTTTTT. It codes for CASSPRTGVNTGELFF.

The V gene is TRBV11-2, the J gene TRBJ2-7; TRBD1 matches at 7 bases. Losses at the gene ends were 4 bases for V and 4 bases for J; bases not matched to a gene: 13. Germline V lookup: CDR1 SGHAT, CDR2 FQNNGV. The CDR3 sequence is 16 residues long. The CDR3 protein is CASSSVRTGRGYEQYF. The DNA for the CDR3 is TGTGCCAGCAGCTCCGTCCGGACAGGTCGGGGATACGAGCAGTACTTC.

In the case of this clone: The junction shows a germline mismatch at one end, possibly a read error. This rearrangement joins TRBV12-3 or TRBV12-4 to TRBJ1-1; no firm D call. The CDR3 runs 13 residues. The CDR3 protein is CASTSGVNSEAFF. The DNA for the CDR3 is TGTGCCAGCACCTCCGGGGTGAACTCTGAAGCTTTCTTT.

V usage is TRBV7-9 and J usage is TRBJ1-4; 7 bases match TRBD1. CDR3 length: 12 amino acids. V was pared by 5 bases and J by 7 bases, with 1 base of the junction left unmatched. The germline V gene has CDR1 SEHNR and CDR2 FQNEAQ (reference sequence). The CDR3 sequence: CASSQGVEKLFF. CDR3 bases: TGTGCCAGCAGCCAGGGGGTTGAAAAACTGTTTTTT. Together with reference TRBV7-9 and TRBJ1-4, the CDR3 gives the full variable domain: DTGVSQNPRHKITKRGQNVTFRCDPISEHNRLYWYRQTLGQGPEFLTYFQNEAQLEKSRLLSDRFSAERPKGSFSTLEIQRTEQGDSAMYLCASSQGVEKLFFGSGTQLSVL.

V usage is TRBV4-1 and J usage is TRBJ2-7; D perhaps matches TRBD2 (6 bases). V dropped 5 bases and J dropped 5 bases, with 19 bases sitting between them. CDR1 MGHRA and CDR2 YSYEKL come from the germline V gene. This CDR3 comprises 15 residues. The CDR3 region is CASSERARDQDEQYF. Written as DNA, the CDR3 is TGCGCCAGCAGCGAGCGAGCGCGGGACCAAGACGAGCAGTACTTC.

This clone was seen more than once but under ten times. CDR3 amino acids: CATVGGELGGYTF. In DNA form, the CDR3 reads TGTGCCACCGTAGGGGGGGAGTTAGGCGGCTACACCTTC. The rearrangement uses TRBV7-8 and TRBJ1-2; tentatively, D is TRBD1 (6 bases). With 10 bases removed from V and 8 bases from J, the gap between germline ends came to 20 bases. Germline V lookup: CDR1 SGHVS, CDR2 FQNEAQ. The CDR3 is 13 amino acids.

The rearrangement uses TRBV13 and TRBJ1-2; TRBD1 matches 8 bases. V gave up 4 bases and J gave up 0 bases; unmatched junction bases: 10. The CDR3 is 17 residues long. Germline CDR1 and CDR2: PRHDT and FYEKMQ (reference sequence). DNA of the CDR3: TGTGCCAGCAGCTCCGCCCTGACAGGGGCACCTAACTATGGCTACACCTTC. Translation gives CASSSALTGAPNYGYTF.

This chain links TRBV4-2 with TRBJ2-3; TRBD2 might be the D (7 bases). V lost 4 bases, J lost 2 bases, and 13 bases lay in between. The CDR3 spans 15 residues. Germline V CDR1 and CDR2: LGHNA, YNFKEQ. CDR3 coding DNA: TGTGCCAGCAGCCGGGAGGGGGGATCCACAGATACGCAGTATTTT. Its translation is CASSREGGSTDTQYF.

The V call is TRBV19, the J call TRBJ2-6; TRBD2 matches 9 bases. With 4 bases clipped from V and 0 bases from J, the junction kept 1 base outside the gene matches. The germline V gene encodes CDR1 LNHDA and CDR2 SQIVND (reference sequence). The CDR3 spans 16 residues. Here the CDR3 DNA reads TGTGCCAGTAGTAGCGGGGGGGCCTCTGGGGCCAACGTCCTGACTTTC. This encodes CASSSGGASGANVLTF.

The genes are TRBV5-1 and TRBJ2-1; 12 bases map to TRBD2. CDR1 and CDR2 (germline): SGHRS, YFSETQ. With V trimmed by 2 bases and J by 5 bases, 2 bases remained unmatched. This CDR3 contains 15 residues. In nucleotides, the CDR3 is TGCGCCAGCAGCTTTCTAGCGGGGGGGAACAATGAGCAGTTCTTC. This sequence encodes CASSFLAGGNNEQFF.

CDR3 protein: CASTYDSRSGNTIYF. The CDR3 coding sequence is TGTGCCAGTACCTATGACAGCCGCTCTGGAAACACCATATATTTT. J is TRBJ1-3 and V is TRBV19; a weak D match, TRBD1 (5 bases). Germline lookup yields CDR1 LNHDA and CDR2 SQIVND (reference sequence). The CDR3 totals 15 residues. V lost 7 bases and J 0 bases, leaving 13 bases between the germline ends.

This chain uses TRBV4-1 with TRBJ2-2; D is undetermined. From germline, CDR1 is MGHRA and CDR2 YSYEKL. The CDR3 is 15 amino acids. Trimming stripped 3 bases from V and 0 bases from J, with 8 bases between. CDR3 sequence reads: CASSHHTPNTGELFF. Written as DNA, the CDR3 is TGCGCCAGCAGCCACCACACACCGAACACCGGGGAGCTGTTTTTT.

The chain carries TRBV18 and TRBJ1-1, with a possible D match to TRBD1 (5 bases). V lost 2 bases and J 4 bases, leaving 11 bases between the germline ends. The CDR3 covers 14 residues. The V gene's germline CDR1 is KGHSH and CDR2 LQKENI. CDR3 DNA sequence: TGTGCCAGCTCACCAGGGAGGAGGGGCACTGAAGCTTTCTTT. It codes for CASSPGRRGTEAFF. Looking up the rest from reference TRBV18 and TRBJ1-1 gives the full variable domain: NAGVMQNPRHLVRRRGQEARLRCSPMKGHSHVYWYRQLPEEGLKFMVYLQKENIIDESGMPKERFSAEFPKEGPSILRIQQVVRGDSAAYFCASSPGRRGTEAFFGQGTRLTVV.

The chain links TRBV6-4 to TRBJ2-1, with 10 bases matching TRBD2. CDR1 is MRHNA and CDR2 is SNTAGT in the germline V gene. After removal of 2 bases from V and 7 bases from J, the junction contained 5 bases not matched to a gene. The CDR3 covers 15 residues. CDR3 coding DNA: TGTGCCAGCAGTGACGCTAGCGGGGGTGTAAATGAGCAGTTCTTC. Encoded protein: CASSDASGGVNEQFF.

V is TRBV11-1 and J is TRBJ1-2; no clear D gene. V lost 3 bases and J 5 bases, leaving 16 bases between the germline ends. Germline V CDR1 and CDR2: SGHAT, FQDESV (reference sequence). The CDR3 consists of 15 residues. As DNA, the CDR3 is TGTGCCAGCAGCTTGTCCGATCACGATCAGTATGGCTACACCTTC. Protein sequence: CASSLSDHDQYGYTF. Variable domain in full (rest from reference TRBV11-1 and TRBJ1-2): EAEVAQSPRYKITEKSQAVAFWCDPISGHATLYWYRQILGQGPELLVQFQDESVVDDSQLPKDRFSAERLKGVDSTLKIQPAELGDSAMYLCASSLSDHDQYGYTFGSGTRLTVV.

J is TRBJ2-1 and V is TRBV7-9; 8 bases are a match to TRBD1. From germline, CDR1 is SEHNR and CDR2 FQNEAQ (reference sequence). The CDR3 extends over 17 amino acids. Trimming took 1 base from V and 5 from J; bases not matched to a gene: 10. CDR3 in amino acids: CASSLVYARGLNNEQFF. The CDR3 DNA follows: TGTGCCAGCAGCTTAGTTTACGCCAGGGGGCTTAACAATGAGCAGTTCTTC.

This clone was recorded once. The chain employs TRBV11-2 and TRBJ1-3; D remains unclear. Per the germline V gene, CDR1 is SGHAT and CDR2 is FQNNGV. The germline V and J ends were trimmed by 5 bases and 0 bases, with 14 bases remaining between them. CDR3 size: 16 residues. DNA of the CDR3: TGTGCCAGCAGCCCAACCCGGGAGAGCTCTGGAAACACCATATATTTT. The encoded protein is CASSPTRESSGNTIYF.

With regard to this clone: Germline is not matched at one junction end, which may reflect a read error. The rearrangement uses TRBV12-5 and TRBJ2-1, with 7 bases that match TRBD1. The germline V gene encodes CDR1 LGHNT and CDR2 FRNRAP. This CDR3 is 16 amino acids long. CDR3 loop: CASGLGPGQLNNEQFF. The DNA for the CDR3 is TGTGCTAGTGGCTTGGGACCGGGACAGTTGAACAATGAGCAGTTCTTC.